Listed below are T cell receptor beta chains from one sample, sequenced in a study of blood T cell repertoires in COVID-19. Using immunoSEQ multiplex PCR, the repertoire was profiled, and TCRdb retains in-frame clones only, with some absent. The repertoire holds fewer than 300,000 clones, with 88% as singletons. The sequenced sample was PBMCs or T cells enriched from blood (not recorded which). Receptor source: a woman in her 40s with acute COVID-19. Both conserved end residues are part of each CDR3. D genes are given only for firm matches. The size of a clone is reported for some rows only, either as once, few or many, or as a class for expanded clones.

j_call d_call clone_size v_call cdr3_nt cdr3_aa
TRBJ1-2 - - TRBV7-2 TGTGCCAGCAGCTTAGGGGGGCGTCACCCTATTTTTGGCTACACCTTC CASSLGGRHPIFGYTF
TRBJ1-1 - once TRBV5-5 TGTGCCAGCAGGCTAGGGAGCTTCCTGAACACTGAAGCTTTCTTT CASRLGSFLNTEAFF
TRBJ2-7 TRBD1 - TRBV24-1 TGTGCCACCAGTGACAACCGAGACAGGGTTTCCAACGAGCAGTACTTC CATSDNRDRVSNEQYF
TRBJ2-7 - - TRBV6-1 TGTGCCAGCAGTGAAACGGACTTGAGCTCCTACGAGCAGTACTTC CASSETDLSSYEQYF
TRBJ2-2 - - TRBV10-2 TGCGCCAGCAGTGCGACAGTTGCCGGGGAGCTGTTTTTT CASSATVAGELFF
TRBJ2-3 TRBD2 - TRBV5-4 TGTGCCAGCAGCTTCGGGACTAGCGGGAGTTGGGGTACGCAGTATTTT CASSFGTSGSWGTQYF
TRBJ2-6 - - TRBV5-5 TGTGCCAGCACCTCGACTTTCTCTGGGGCCAACGTCCTGACTTTC CASTSTFSGANVLTF
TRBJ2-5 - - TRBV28 TGTGCCAGCAGTCCAAGTCTAGCGAGAGAAGAGACCCAGTACTTC CASSPSLAREETQYF
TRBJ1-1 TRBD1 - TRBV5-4 TGTGCCAGCAGCCCGGGACAGGGGAGGGGCACTGAAGCTTTCTTT CASSPGQGRGTEAFF
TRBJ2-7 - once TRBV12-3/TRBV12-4 TGTGCCAGCAGTTTCCTAGCCTACGAGCAGTACTTC CASSFLAYEQYF
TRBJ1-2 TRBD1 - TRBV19 TGTGCCAGTAGTATAGATCAGACAGGGGAAGACTATGGCTACACCTTC CASSIDQTGEDYGYTF
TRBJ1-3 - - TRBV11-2 TGTGCCAGCAGCTTTTCTTTCGGAGTAGGAAACACCATATATTTT CASSFSFGVGNTIYF
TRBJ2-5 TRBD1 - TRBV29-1 TGCAGCGTTGGACAGGGGGCGCAGGAGACCCAGTACTTC CSVGQGAQETQYF
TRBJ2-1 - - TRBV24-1 TGTGCCACCAGTGATTTAGGGGGGGCCCACAATGAGCAGTTCTTC CATSDLGGAHNEQFF
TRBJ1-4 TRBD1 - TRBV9 TGTGCCAGCAGCGCCACACGGACAGGGAATGAAAAACTGTTTTTT CASSATRTGNEKLFF
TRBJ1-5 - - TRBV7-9 TGTGCCAGCAGCCTGGTCGGTCAGCCCCAGCATTTT CASSLVGQPQHF
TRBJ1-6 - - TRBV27 TGTGCCAGCAGTTTGGGAACAGGGAGCTCTAATTCACCCCTCCACTTT CASSLGTGSSNSPLHF
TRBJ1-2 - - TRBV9 TGTGCCAGCAGCGTAGCGAGGCGCGGAGGCTACACCTTC CASSVARRGGYTF
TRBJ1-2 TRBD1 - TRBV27 TGTGCCAGCAGTTTAATCGCACAGGGGTCCTATGGCTACACCTTC CASSLIAQGSYGYTF
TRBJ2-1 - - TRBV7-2 TGTGCCAGCAGCTTAGCCGGTCGCTACAATGAGCAGTTCTTC CASSLAGRYNEQFF
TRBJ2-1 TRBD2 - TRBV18 TGTGCCAGCTCACCACAGACTAGCGGGATCATCAATGAGCAGTTCTTC CASSPQTSGIINEQFF
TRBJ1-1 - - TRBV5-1 TGCGCCAGCAGCTTGGGGACAGAGAACACTGAAGCTTTCTTT CASSLGTENTEAFF
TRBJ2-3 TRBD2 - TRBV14 TGTGCCAGCAGCCCTAGCGGGAGAGGGACAGATACGCAGTATTTT CASSPSGRGTDTQYF
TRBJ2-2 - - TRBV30 TGTGCCTGGAGCGAACAGAACACCGGGGAGCTGTTTTTT CAWSEQNTGELFF
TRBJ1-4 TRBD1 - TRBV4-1 TGCGCCAGCAGCCAAGTGTTTGGGACAGGAGGAGAAAAACTGTTTTTT CASSQVFGTGGEKLFF
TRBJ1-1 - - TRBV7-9 TGTGCCAGCAGCTTTTACAGGGATGAAGCTTTCTTT CASSFYRDEAFF
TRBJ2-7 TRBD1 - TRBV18 TGTGCCAGCTCACTATCGACAGGGTCATCCTACGAGCAGTACTTC CASSLSTGSSYEQYF
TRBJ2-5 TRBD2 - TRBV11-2 TGTGCCAGCAGCTTGACGGGGTCGGGGGGCCAAGAGACCCAGTACTTC CASSLTGSGGQETQYF
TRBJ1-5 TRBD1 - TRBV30 TGTGCCTGGACCAAAGGACAGGGATATCAGCCCCAGCATTTT CAWTKGQGYQPQHF
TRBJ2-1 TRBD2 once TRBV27 TGTGCCAGCAGTTTATGGGGGGGTGAGCAGTTCTTC CASSLWGGEQFF
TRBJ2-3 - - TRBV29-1 TGCAGCGTTGACCAGGGTACAGATACGCAGTATTTT CSVDQGTDTQYF
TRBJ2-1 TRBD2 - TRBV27 TGTGCCAGCAGTTATCGCGGGAGGCTTGATGAGCAGTTCTTC CASSYRGRLDEQFF
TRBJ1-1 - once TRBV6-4 TGTGCCAGCAGGCACCACACGAACACTGAAGCTTTCTTT CASRHHTNTEAFF
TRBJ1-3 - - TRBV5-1 TGCGCCAGCAGCTTGGGGGCCCTGGCTGGAAACACCATATATTTT CASSLGALAGNTIYF
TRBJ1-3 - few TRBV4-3 TGCGCCAGCAGCCCCGGACAGCCTTCAGCTAACACCATATATTTT CASSPGQPSANTIYF
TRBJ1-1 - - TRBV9 TGTGCCAGCAGCGTGGAAACAGGGAATACTGAAGCTTTCTTT CASSVETGNTEAFF
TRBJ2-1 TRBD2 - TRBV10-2 TGCGCCAGCAGTGATCTAGCGGGAGTTGGGGATGAGCAGTTCTTC CASSDLAGVGDEQFF
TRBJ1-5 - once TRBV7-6 TGTGCCAGCAGTTTACAGGTGAATCAGCCCCAGCATTTT CASSLQVNQPQHF
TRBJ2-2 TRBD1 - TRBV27 TGTGCCAGCGGTGACAGGGTACGCCGGGAGCTGTTTTTT CASGDRVRRELFF
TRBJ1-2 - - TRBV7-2 TGTGCCAGCAGCGCGCGGCAAGGTGGCTACACCTTC CASSARQGGYTF
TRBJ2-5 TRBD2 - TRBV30 TGTGCCTGCCACCCTAGGCGGCTAGCGGGAGGTGGAGAGACCCAGTACTTC CACHPRRLAGGGETQYF
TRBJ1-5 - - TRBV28 TGTGCCAGCTATCCCTCGATCCCAGGGAATCAGCCCCAGCATTTT CASYPSIPGNQPQHF
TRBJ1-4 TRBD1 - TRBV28 TGTGCCAGCAGCCTAGGGACAGGGGGCCGGAAACTGTTTTTT CASSLGTGGRKLFF